These 26 T cell receptor beta chains were sequenced from one sample in a study of T cell responses to AZD1222 COVID-19 vaccine. Data came from immunoSEQ multiplex PCR; TCRdb stores just in-frame clones and leaves some out. Seen here are 60,000 to 85,000 clones, 75% to 90% observed once, and the top ten hold over 20%. This sample comprised peripheral blood, obtained on day 0 of AZD1222 vaccination. All receptors derive from an adult in good health.

This clone was seen only a few times. The chain combines TRBV7-2 with TRBJ2-2; the match to TRBD1 covers 9 bases. Germline V gene data show CDR1 as SGHTA and CDR2 as FQGNSA. V shed 5 bases and J 5 bases; nucleotides not matched to a gene: 9. This CDR3 is built from 16 residues. CDR3 nucleotides: TGTGCCAGCAGCCCGGGACAGGGAAGTGATACCGGGGAGCTGTTTTTT. Protein product: CASSPGQGSDTGELFF.

The chain combines TRBV5-4 with TRBJ1-2, with D maybe TRBD1 (5 bases). Germline-derived CDR1 and CDR2 are SGHNT and YYREEE (reference sequence). V was shortened by 5 bases and J by 4 bases, with 18 bases between the two germline ends. The CDR3 totals 15 residues. The CDR3 sequence is CASSPGRGQGYGYTF. As DNA, the CDR3 is TGTGCCAGCAGTCCCGGACGGGGCCAGGGCTATGGCTACACCTTC.

The chain employs TRBV7-2 and TRBJ1-3, with unresolved D. V lost 3 bases and J lost 0, with 3 bases in between. CDR1 and CDR2 (germline): SGHTA, FQGNSA. The CDR3 covers 13 residues. The CDR3 is CASSFNSGNTIYF. As DNA, the CDR3 is TGTGCCAGCAGCTTCAACTCTGGAAACACCATATATTTT.

The chain carries TRBV5-4 and TRBJ1-6; the D gene is possibly TRBD1 (6 bases). Between the trimmed V and J ends, which lost 0 bases and 3 bases, there was a span of 13 bases. The CDR3 runs to 17 residues. Germline V gives CDR1 SGHNT, CDR2 YYREEE (reference sequence). For the CDR3, the DNA is TGTGCCAGCAGCTTGGGGGGGGGCCCAAGCTATAATTCACCCCTCCACTTT. Encoded protein: CASSLGGGPSYNSPLHF.

Here the CDR3 reads CASSFGTGSQPQHF. For the CDR3, the DNA is TGTGCCAGCAGTTTTGGGACAGGGAGTCAGCCCCAGCATTTT. The genes are TRBV28 and TRBJ1-5, with 9 bases aligning to TRBD1. The length of the CDR3 is 14 residues. The V gene's germline CDR1 is MDHEN and CDR2 SYDVKM. V dropped 3 bases and J dropped 6; count of bases not matched to a gene: 3. Combining the CDR3 with reference TRBV28 and TRBJ1-5 gives the whole variable domain DVKVTQSSRYLVKRTGEKVFLECVQDMDHENMFWYRQDPGLGLRLIYFSYDVKMKEKGDIPEGYSVSREKKERFSLILESASTNQTSMYLCASSFGTGSQPQHFGDGTRLSIL.

The chain recombines TRBV28 with TRBJ1-3; no definite D call. The CDR3 runs 16 residues. Germline V gene data show CDR1 as MDHEN and CDR2 as SYDVKM. The V end lost 4 bases, the J end lost 0 bases, and 13 bases lay between the germline ends. In DNA form, the CDR3 reads TGTGCCAGCAGTTCGGGCTTAGGGCCCTCTGGAAACACCATATATTTT. As protein: CASSSGLGPSGNTIYF.

The chain couples TRBV4-2 to TRBJ1-1; D is possibly TRBD1 (5 bases). Germline V gene sequence: CDR1 LGHNA, CDR2 YNFKEQ. The germline V and J ends were trimmed by 1 base and 0 bases, with 18 bases remaining between them. This CDR3 has 18 amino acids. CDR3 in amino acids: CASSQGAPYGTVNTEAFF. DNA of the CDR3: TGTGCCAGCAGCCAAGGAGCCCCTTATGGGACGGTGAACACTGAAGCTTTCTTT.

This rearrangement joins TRBV6-5 to TRBJ1-6; 7 nucleotides align to TRBD1. Germline assignment: CDR1 MNHEY and CDR2 SVGAGI. V trimming: 6 bases; J trimming: 10 bases; junction bases outside the gene matches: 12. The CDR3 consists of 15 residues. The CDR3 loop reads CASRPPGQPLSPLHF. CDR3 nucleotides: TGTGCCAGCAGACCACCGGGACAGCCTTTATCACCCCTCCACTTT.

The chain carries TRBV10-2 and TRBJ1-1; D is uncertain. Germline V gene data show CDR1 as WSHSY and CDR2 as SAAADI. The V gene lost 3 bases and the J gene lost 4 bases, with 9 bases spanning the gap. This CDR3 contains 13 residues. CDR3 sequence reads: CASSDLYLTEAFF. The CDR3 region has the DNA TGCGCCAGCAGTGACCTCTACCTCACTGAAGCTTTCTTT.

The rearrangement uses TRBV3-1 (or the pseudogene TRBV3-2) and TRBJ2-1; perhaps TRBD2 as D (5 bases). CDR1 LGHDT and CDR2 YNNKEL come from the germline V gene (reference sequence). V was clipped by 4 bases and J by 2 bases, with 12 bases between them. The CDR3 totals 15 residues. CDR3 DNA: TGTGCCAGCAGCCCGGACTGGACGGCCTACAATGAGCAGTTCTTC. It encodes CASSPDWTAYNEQFF.

The chain employs TRBV19 and TRBJ1-3; D call uncertain. The V end was cut by 4 bases, the J end by 0 bases, with 22 bases between. This CDR3 region has 19 residues. CDR1 LNHDA and CDR2 SQIVND come from the germline V gene (reference sequence). CDR3 region: CASSTQGRAPRTSGNTIYF. The CDR3 region has the DNA TGTGCCAGTAGTACCCAAGGTCGGGCCCCCCGGACCTCTGGAAACACCATATATTTT.

The chain uses TRBV2 and TRBJ2-7, with 9 bases that match TRBD1. Germline V gene lookup returns CDR1 SNHLY and CDR2 FYNNEI. CDR3 size: 14 residues. J was trimmed by 4 bases and V by 6 bases; bases with no gene match: 7. CDR3 in amino acids: CASRAGDRDYEQYF. CDR3 nucleotide sequence: TGTGCCAGCAGGGCGGGGGACAGGGATTACGAGCAGTACTTC.

The chain has TRBV19 and TRBJ2-3; no definite D call. The length of the CDR3 is 16 residues. CDR1 and CDR2 from the germline V gene are LNHDA and SQIVND (reference sequence). Trimming stripped 1 base from V and 0 bases from J, with 11 bases between. CDR3 DNA sequence: TGTGCCAGTAGTATAGGGGTGGAAGCTAGCACAGATACGCAGTATTTT. It specifies CASSIGVEASTDTQYF.

The rearrangement joins TRBV25-1 to TRBJ2-7; 7 bases line up with TRBD2. Germline CDR1 is MGHDK and CDR2 is SYGVNS. This CDR3 is built from 17 residues. V was pared by 4 bases and J by 0 bases, with 12 bases of the junction left unmatched. The CDR3 DNA sequence: TGTGCCAGCAGTGGAATTGCTAGCGGAGGTTCCTCCTACGAGCAGTACTTC. It encodes CASSGIASGGSSYEQYF.

V usage is TRBV5-6 and J usage is TRBJ1-2; 8 bases map to TRBD1. Losses at the gene ends were 0 bases for V and 8 bases for J; bases not matched to a gene: 9. The CDR3 is made up of 15 amino acids. Germline V gene sequence: CDR1 SGHDT, CDR2 YYEEEE. This CDR3 reads CASSLGGQGLRGYTF. The CDR3 nucleotides read TGTGCCAGCAGCTTGGGCGGACAGGGACTGCGCGGCTACACCTTC.

This rearrangement joins TRBV28 to TRBJ2-5, with D possibly matching TRBD2 (5 bases). Germline values: CDR1 MDHEN, CDR2 SYDVKM. The CDR3 totals 15 residues. The V end lost 6 bases, the J end lost 5 bases, and 19 bases lay between the germline ends. This CDR3 reads CASSRGTYNGETQYF. The DNA for the CDR3 is TGTGCCAGCAGCCGGGGAACCTATAATGGGGAGACCCAGTACTTC.

The genes are TRBV6-5 and TRBJ2-1; TRBD2 aligns across 11 bases. V trimming: 4 bases; J trimming: 6 bases; junction bases outside the gene matches: 8. Per the germline V gene, CDR1 is MNHEY and CDR2 is SVGAGI. CDR3 length: 16 residues. CDR3 sequence: CASSFLLAGGGNEQFF. The DNA of the CDR3 is TGTGCCAGCAGTTTCCTTCTAGCGGGAGGAGGCAATGAGCAGTTCTTC.

The gene calls are TRBV6-2 or TRBV6-3 and TRBJ1-5; D unresolved. The V end lost 2 bases, the J end lost 3 bases, and 8 bases lay between the germline ends. Per the germline V gene, CDR1 is MNHEY and CDR2 is SVGEGT. The CDR3 sequence is 14 residues long. The chain's CDR3 is CASSYNPANQPQHF. The CDR3 DNA sequence: TGTGCCAGCAGTTACAACCCGGCCAATCAGCCCCAGCATTTT.

The chain carries TRBV5-4 and TRBJ2-5, with 12 nucleotides matching TRBD2. After removal of 3 bases from V and 1 base from J, the junction contained 4 bases not matched to a gene. Per germline, CDR1 SGHNT and CDR2 YYREEE (reference sequence). The CDR3 runs 16 residues. The CDR3 nucleotides read TGTGCCAGCAGCTCCCGGACTAGCGGGGCCCAAGAGACCCAGTACTTC. Its translation is CASSSRTSGAQETQYF.

The rearrangement uses TRBV28 and TRBJ2-1; maybe TRBD1 (5 bases). This CDR3 comprises 15 residues. V was clipped by 5 bases and J by 6 bases, with 17 bases between them. Looked up from germline, CDR1 is MDHEN and CDR2 is SYDVKM. The CDR3 DNA follows: TGTGCCAGCAGTCCGCGCCTCGGCCAGGGCAATGAGCAGTTCTTC. As protein: CASSPRLGQGNEQFF.

The genes are TRBV5-5 and TRBJ1-1; D gene unclear. Trimming stripped 1 base from V and 1 base from J, with 8 bases between. The CDR3 extends over 14 amino acids. Germline V lookup: CDR1 SGHKS, CDR2 YYEKEE (reference sequence). This CDR3 reads CASSLRQTNTEAFF. The CDR3 DNA reads as TGTGCCAGCAGCTTGCGGCAGACGAACACTGAAGCTTTCTTT.

The chain recombines TRBV2 with TRBJ1-4, with 9 bases identical to TRBD1. V shed 6 bases and J 7 bases; nucleotides not matched to a gene: 9. Germline CDR1 SNHLY, CDR2 FYNNEI. The CDR3 is 15 residues long. The CDR3 nucleotides read TGTGCCAGCAGAGCGGACAGGGGCCCGGTTGAAAAACTGTTTTTT. Translating gives CASRADRGPVEKLFF.

The genes are TRBV29-1 and TRBJ1-3; TRBD1 matches 11 bases. Germline lookup yields CDR1 SQVTM and CDR2 ANQGSEA. V was pared by 7 bases and J by 1 base, with 3 bases of the junction left unmatched. This CDR3 spans 14 amino acids. The CDR3 DNA sequence: TGCAGCGCTTGGGACAGGGGGTCTGGAAACACCATATATTTT. This encodes CSAWDRGSGNTIYF.

CDR3: CASSEPIGPVGTEAFF. Written as DNA, the CDR3 is TGCGCCAGCAGTGAGCCCATAGGACCTGTGGGCACTGAAGCTTTCTTT. The rearrangement links TRBV10-2 to TRBJ1-1, with unresolved D. Per the germline V gene, CDR1 is WSHSY and CDR2 is SAAADI. CDR3 size: 16 residues. V lost 2 bases, J lost 4 bases, and 17 bases lay in between.

This chain connects TRBV9 to TRBJ1-2; a possible D gene is TRBD1 (6 bases). This CDR3 has 14 residues. Germline-derived CDR1 and CDR2 are SGDLS and YYNGEE. Trimming cost V 4 bases and J 2 bases, with 12 bases left between them. DNA for the CDR3: TGTGCCAGCAGCAGACAGGCCACAAACTATGGCTACACCTTC. Amino acid sequence: CASSRQATNYGYTF.

This clone was counted between two and nine times. The genes are TRBV7-9 and TRBJ2-3; D is ambiguous. The CDR3 loop spans 15 amino acids. Germline V gene sequence: CDR1 SEHNR, CDR2 FQNEAQ (reference sequence). Trimming took off 1 base at V and 2 bases at J, with 10 bases between the two ends. The CDR3 reads CASSLDVGPTDTQYF. CDR3 in DNA: TGTGCCAGCAGCTTAGATGTGGGTCCCACAGATACGCAGTATTTT.